One sample yielded the 2 T cell receptor beta chains listed below, sequenced in a study of blood T cell repertoires in COVID-19. Only in-frame clones appear in the TCRdb table, and some are missing; sequencing was by immunoSEQ multiplex PCR. The sample has roughly 30,000 clones, about nine tenths seen once. Material for sequencing was peripheral blood. Receptors originate from a man aged 60 to 69 with acute or convalescent COVID-19.

The V call is TRBV12-5, the J call TRBJ2-5; 9 bases are a match to TRBD1. Losses at the gene ends were 3 bases for V and 5 bases for J; bases not matched to a gene: 7. The length of the CDR3 is 15 residues. In germline, CDR1 is LGHNT, CDR2 FRNRAP. The CDR3 DNA sequence: TGTGCTAGTGGTTTCGAGACAGGGGGTCGGGAGACCCAGTACTTC. It is translated as CASGFETGGRETQYF.

This clone was detected once. The chain links TRBV20-1 to TRBJ2-1; 10 nucleotides agree with TRBD2. The CDR3 totals 16 residues. Trimming at V came to 3 bases and at J to 11 bases, leaving 16 bases not matched to a gene. Germline CDR1 and CDR2: DFQATT and SNEGSKA (reference sequence). DNA for the CDR3: TGCAGTGCTAGTTCCCCTCTAGCGGGAGAGTCCGGAAAGCAGTTCTTC. Translation gives CSASSPLAGESGKQFF.